A selection of T cell receptor beta chains follows, all from one sample in a study of blood T cells in healthy people across ages. A single record per CDR3 protein comes from TCRdb applying MiXCR to the 5' RACE reads. This table has about 1.5 million distinct CDR3 sequences, around 40% appearing once. What was sequenced was blood. All receptors come from a woman between 18 and 30 years old in good health. Both conserved end residues are part of each CDR3. The D gene is left open where the match is weak. Expanded clones are given a class, and other clones once, few, many or no size at all.

>-|TRBV4-1|TRBJ2-7|-
CASSQHVSSYEQYF
TGCGCCAGCAGCCAGCACGTGTCTAGCTACGAGCAGTACTTC
>-|TRBV4-2|TRBJ1-5|-
CASSQDAGSVQPQHF
TGTGCCAGCAGCCAAGATGCAGGGTCTGTTCAGCCCCAGCATTTT
>TRBD1|TRBV4-3|TRBJ1-2|-
CASSQERDRVYGYTF
TGCGCCAGCAGCCAAGAGCGAGACAGGGTGTATGGCTACACCTTC
>TRBD2|TRBV7-8|TRBJ2-1|many
CASSPRLAPWGRAIIAYNEQFF
TGTGCCAGCAGCCCAAGACTAGCGCCGTGGGGGAGGGCAATAATCGCCTACAATGAGCAGTTCTTC
>-|TRBV28|TRBJ2-4|-
CASQVGGAAKNIQYF
TGTGCCTCTCAGGTTGGGGGGGCGGCCAAAAACATTCAGTACTTC
>-|TRBV28|TRBJ2-4|-
CASSLWGLADIAHIQYF
TGTGCCAGCAGTTTATGGGGTCTCGCGGACATAGCGCACATTCAGTACTTC
>TRBD1|TRBV7-2|TRBJ1-2|-
CASSLVGQGAGYTF
TGTGCCAGCAGCTTAGTAGGACAGGGTGCTGGCTACACCTTC
>TRBD2|TRBV2|TRBJ2-1|-
CASSEKGGLAVYNEQFF
TGTGCCAGCAGTGAAAAGGGAGGACTAGCGGTGTACAATGAGCAGTTCTTC
>-|TRBV4-3|TRBJ1-6|-
CASSQEGASGNSPLHF
TGCGCCAGCAGCCAAGAAGGAGCGTCCGGGAATTCACCCCTCCACTTT
>TRBD1|TRBV7-9|TRBJ1-4|few
CASSVDRGHNEKLFF
TGTGCCAGCAGCGTAGACAGGGGCCATAATGAAAAACTGTTTTTT
>TRBD2|TRBV4-1|TRBJ2-7|few
CASSLWTSGDYEQYF
TGCGCCAGCAGCCTATGGACTAGCGGGGACTACGAGCAGTACTTC
>TRBD1|TRBV10-3|TRBJ2-5|few
CAIGTVQETQYF
TGTGCCATCGGGACAGTCCAAGAGACCCAGTACTTC
>TRBD2|TRBV5-1|TRBJ2-3|-
CASSPGLAGTPVTQYF
TGCGCCAGCAGCCCGGGACTAGCGGGGACCCCGGTTACGCAGTATTTT
>-|TRBV6-2/TRBV6-3|TRBJ1-5|-
CASSYRGRGFSQPQHF
TGTGCCAGCAGTTACAGGGGACGGGGGTTCTCTCAGCCCCAGCATTTT
>-|TRBV7-9|TRBJ1-2|-
CASSLAEGLSPGYTF
TGTGCCAGCAGCTTAGCGGAGGGACTATCTCCCGGCTACACCTTC
>-|TRBV7-2|TRBJ2-3|-
CASSFRTGASTDTQYF
TGTGCCAGCAGCTTCCGGACTGGCGCCAGCACAGATACGCAGTATTTT
>-|TRBV25-1|TRBJ2-5|-
CASSPVGQTQYF
TGTGCCAGCAGTCCAGTGGGACAGACCCAGTACTTC
>-|TRBV7-2|TRBJ1-5|few
CASSLAWGSNQPQHF
TGTGCCAGCAGCTTAGCATGGGGAAGCAATCAGCCCCAGCATTTT
>TRBD2|TRBV19|TRBJ2-1|few
CASSISGGHNEQFF
TGTGCCAGTAGTATCAGCGGGGGGCACAATGAGCAGTTCTTC
>-|TRBV5-1|TRBJ2-7|-
CASSLGGPKAYEQYF
TGCGCCAGCAGCTTGGGGGGACCGAAAGCTTACGAGCAGTACTTC
>-|TRBV15|TRBJ1-5|-
CATSRDPGYNQPQHF
TGTGCCACCAGCAGAGATCCCGGTTACAATCAGCCCCAGCATTTT
>-|TRBV7-2|TRBJ1-3|-
CASSGAKRATGNTIYF
TGTGCCAGCAGCGGAGCAAAGAGAGCGACTGGAAACACCATATATTTT
>-|TRBV27|TRBJ2-7|-
CASSLSSSYYEQYF
TGTGCCAGCAGTTTATCGTCCAGCTACTACGAGCAGTACTTC
>-|TRBV6-5|TRBJ2-5|few
CASSTAGNQETQYF
TGTGCCAGCAGCACCGCCGGGAACCAAGAGACCCAGTACTTC
>TRBD1|TRBV20-1|TRBJ1-5|few
CSASSGGSNQPQHF
TGCAGTGCTTCGTCAGGGGGGAGCAATCAGCCCCAGCATTTT
>-|TRBV24-1|TRBJ2-6|-
CATSPHRSGANVLTF
TGTGCCACCAGCCCACACCGCTCTGGGGCCAACGTCCTGACTTTC
>-|TRBV6-2/TRBV6-3|TRBJ1-1|few
CASSGGSQAEAFF
TGTGCCAGCAGTGGAGGCAGTCAAGCTGAAGCTTTCTTT
>TRBD1|TRBV29-1|TRBJ2-7|many
CSVKGQYAYEQYF
TGCAGCGTTAAGGGACAGTACGCGTACGAGCAGTACTTC
>-|TRBV4-3|TRBJ1-1|-
CASSQDSGYTEAFF
TGCGCCAGCAGCCAAGATAGCGGCTACACTGAAGCTTTCTTT
>-|TRBV5-1|TRBJ1-2|-
CASSPTGREYGYTF
TGCGCCAGCAGCCCGACGGGCAGGGAGTATGGCTACACCTTC
>-|TRBV7-9|TRBJ2-1|-
CASGRIQGTRYNEQFF
TGTGCCAGCGGGAGGATACAGGGGACCCGTTACAATGAGCAGTTCTTC
>-|TRBV4-2|TRBJ2-3|-
CASSQDPGVGVGTDTQYF
TGTGCCAGCAGCCAAGACCCCGGGGTAGGGGTCGGAACAGATACGCAGTATTTT
>-|TRBV29-1|TRBJ1-2|-
CSVDGWGDNYGHTF
TGCAGCGTTGATGGGTGGGGTGATAACTATGGCCACACCTTC
>-|TRBV4-2|TRBJ1-1|few
CASSQETGRMNTEAFF
TGTGCCAGCAGCCAAGAGACCGGAAGAATGAACACTGAAGCTTTCTTT
>-|TRBV10-3|TRBJ1-1|-
CAISEDPGQRGPEAFF
TGTGCCATCAGTGAAGACCCCGGACAGAGGGGACCTGAAGCTTTCTTT
>-|TRBV5-5|TRBJ1-1|once
CASSYLQGVSGTEAFF
TGTGCCAGCAGCTATTTACAGGGAGTATCGGGCACTGAAGCTTTCTTT
>-|TRBV25-1|TRBJ2-5|-
CASSESVYGQRVNEQYF
TGTGCCAGCAGCGAGTCGGTGTATGGACAGAGAGTTAATGAGCAGTACTTC
>TRBD2|TRBV24-1|TRBJ2-1|many
CATSDPSGSTHNEQFF
TGTGCCACCAGTGACCCGAGCGGGAGCACCCACAATGAGCAGTTCTTC
>-|TRBV3-1|TRBJ2-7|few
CASSQAYRSWEQYF
TGTGCCAGCAGCCAAGCGTATAGATCCTGGGAGCAGTACTTC
>-|TRBV10-2|TRBJ2-5|few
CASSEPLPKETQYF
TGCGCCAGCAGTGAGCCCCTACCCAAGGAGACCCAGTACTTC
>-|TRBV28|TRBJ1-2|few
CASSFGPQGSNYGYTF
TGTGCCAGCAGTTTCGGCCCACAGGGATCTAACTATGGCTACACCTTC
>-|TRBV28|TRBJ1-4|once
CASSFTGSLFF
TGTGCCAGCAGTTTCACCGGGTCACTGTTTTTT
>TRBD2|TRBV12-3/TRBV12-4|TRBJ2-7|-
CASSPWGLSIYNEQYF
TGTGCCAGCAGTCCTTGGGGACTAAGCATCTACAATGAGCAGTACTTC
>TRBD1|TRBV29-1|TRBJ2-1|few
CSVEKKLNRGMFF
TGCAGCGTCGAAAAAAAACTAAACAGGGGCATGTTCTTC
>-|TRBV7-2|TRBJ2-5|-
CASSFQAQETQYF
TGTGCCAGCAGCTTCCAGGCTCAGGAGACCCAGTACTTC
>-|TRBV3-1|TRBJ2-1|-
CASSQSVFRGDEQFF
TGTGCCAGCAGCCAATCTGTATTTCGGGGCGATGAGCAGTTCTTC
>-|TRBV7-7|TRBJ1-5|few
CASSFYGHQHYNQPQHF
TGTGCTAGCAGCTTTTACGGACATCAACACTACAATCAGCCCCAGCATTTT
>-|TRBV12-3/TRBV12-4|TRBJ1-5|-
CAGSLGGGNQPQHF
TGTGCCGGCAGTTTAGGGGGGGGCAATCAGCCCCAGCATTTT
>-|TRBV4-2|TRBJ2-2|-
CVSSERGGTGTGELFF
TGTGTCAGCAGCGAAAGGGGGGGAACGGGAACCGGGGAGCTGTTTTTT